This T cell receptor (beta chain) is drawn from a study of blood T cell repertoires in COVID-19 (dated by TCRdb to 2018 to 2020). A note on the overall study: Samples from collaborators originated in the United States, Italy and Spain and spanned both the acute and convalescent phases of COVID-19. The material from the prospective study consisted of cDNA or gDNA derived from T cells, B-cell-depleted T cells, or PBMCs. Sample metadata almost always included a de-identified subject ID, COVID-19 status, age in years and sex. The repertoires were released in a freely available public database intended as a resource for research on the immune response to SARS-CoV-2. HLA class I and class II types, where available, came from metadata supplied by the sample provider rather than from assay-based typing. The samples were drawn from the first 160 participants of the ongoing ImmuneRACE study and from over 950 subjects provided by 6 global collaborators. The dataset comprised deeply sampled blood TCRbeta repertoires from subjects exposed to, actively infected with, or recovered from COVID-19. Study-wide conclusions, independent of this receptor: The amount of clinical and demographic metadata varied by source and participant and was provided uncurated.

TCRbeta CDR3 regions were amplified from genomic DNA by means of the immunoSEQ Assay, a bias-controlled multiplex PCR. As for the authors' bioinformatics: Within the assay, amplification of reference gene primers was used to estimate how many nucleated cells each sample contained. Sequence reads were collapsed and filtered to measure the absolute abundance of every unique TCRbeta CDR3 rearrangement. Productive Simpson clonality was computed per sample as the square root of Simpson's diversity index over productive rearrangements. TCRdb carries this immuneACCESS record with in-frame sequences only. Its versions omit some clonotypes, under half of them owing to an unresolved V gene in the studies checked, with the rest unexplained. V, J and clone size are taken as reported in that table, and D and trimming were inferred from the DNA itself. The sample records around 130,000 clones, about four fifths of which are singletons. Of the sample, 9.5% to 15% falls within the top ten clones.

Remarks on this clone: Its antigen is still unknown. No much larger clone is present one base from it, and per-base qualities are unavailable.

The collaborating institutions used their own protocols to collect whole blood in K2EDTA tubes. Collaborator samples were shipped for TCRbeta analysis as frozen whole blood, isolated PBMCs, or DNA extracted from either sample type. For CDR1 and CDR2, the germline V gene (reference sequence) lists MNHEY and SMNVEV. The CDR3 measures 14 amino acids from cysteine to phenylalanine. Only CDR3 DNA is held: 42 bases, read in frame from base 1. Ends trimmed: V by 5 bases, J by 4 bases; bases unmatched to a gene: 5. The TCR comes from a human donor in a cohort sampled during active COVID-19. The sequence is built from TRBV27 and TRBJ2-5, and TRBD1 matches 9 of the central bases. The source material was peripheral blood. The CDR3 protein: CASSPLDRGETQYF. The DNA sequence is given as TGTGCCAGCAGTCCACTGGACAGGGGAGAGACCCAGTACTTC.